These T cell receptor beta chains were read from a single sample in a study of cytomegalovirus exposure and HLA in healthy donors. Assay used: immunoSEQ multiplex PCR; TCRdb lists only in-frame clones, some missing. The sample comprises roughly 50,000 clones, 80% to 95% of which are singletons, and over 3% rests with the top ten. Input material: PBMCs. Source of these receptors: a man aged 18-30 years in good health and CMV-seronegative. Each CDR3 is given with its conserved first and last residue. The D gene is left open where the match is weak. Only some rows state a clone size, as once, few, many or a class for expanded clones.

d_gene	j_gene	abundance	v_gene	CDR3nt	CDR3aa
NA	TRBJ2-7	NA	TRBV5-5	TGTGCCAGCAGCTTCGGGGGGGGACAGACCTACGAGCAGTACTTC	CASSFGGGQTYEQYF
NA	TRBJ2-7	NA	TRBV6-1	TGTGCCAGCTTATCCCAACAAGCGGCGTACGAGCAGTACTTC	CASLSQQAAYEQYF
NA	TRBJ2-2	NA	TRBV9	TGTGCCAGCAGCCTCCCACCGTCCCCCGCGGAGACCGGGGAGCTGTTTTTT	CASSLPPSPAETGELFF
NA	TRBJ2-1	NA	TRBV6-5	TGTGCCAGCAGTTACAGTGCGTACAATGAGCAGTTCTTC	CASSYSAYNEQFF
TRBD1	TRBJ1-1	NA	TRBV6-1	TGTGCCAGCAGTGACCCGACAGGGGTCACTGAAGCTTTCTTT	CASSDPTGVTEAFF
TRBD2	TRBJ2-1	NA	TRBV18	TGTGCCAGCTCACAAGGACTAGCGGGAGGTGAGCAGTTCTTC	CASSQGLAGGEQFF
TRBD1	TRBJ1-2	NA	TRBV10-2	TGCGCCAGCAGATCTACAGGGGGGAGCTATGGCTACACCTTC	CASRSTGGSYGYTF
NA	TRBJ2-1	NA	TRBV29-1	TGCAGCGGGGCGGGACTGCGCAGCTACAATGAGCAGTTCTTC	CSGAGLRSYNEQFF
TRBD2	TRBJ2-2	NA	TRBV11-2	TGTGCCAGCAGTCGGGAGGCCGGGGAGCTGTTTTTT	CASSREAGELFF
TRBD1	TRBJ1-1	NA	TRBV6-1	TGTGCCAGCAGTGATTACAGGGGGCGCGGAGCTTTCTTT	CASSDYRGRGAFF
TRBD2	TRBJ2-4	NA	TRBV4-2	TGTGCCAGCAGCCGCGGACTAGCGGGGAGAGCCAAAAACATTCAGTACTTC	CASSRGLAGRAKNIQYF
TRBD2	TRBJ2-1	NA	TRBV2	TGTGCCAGCAGCCATAGGACTAGCGGGAGTATCAATGAGCAGTTCTTC	CASSHRTSGSINEQFF
TRBD1	TRBJ1-5	NA	TRBV6-1	TGTGCCAGCAGTAGACAGGGGGATCAGCCCCAGCATTTT	CASSRQGDQPQHF
NA	TRBJ1-1	NA	TRBV19	TGTGCCAGTAGTTACGGCAGGGAGAACACTGAAGCTTTCTTT	CASSYGRENTEAFF
NA	TRBJ1-1	NA	TRBV19	TGTGCCAGTAGCTATGGGAACACTGAAGCTTTCTTT	CASSYGNTEAFF
NA	TRBJ2-7	NA	TRBV6-5	TGTGCCAGCAGAATTAGCGCGGGCCCCTACGAGCAGTACTTC	CASRISAGPYEQYF
NA	TRBJ2-3	NA	TRBV7-9	TGTGCCAGCAGCCCAATGGGACATGGTCCCACAGATACGCAGTATTTT	CASSPMGHGPTDTQYF
TRBD1	TRBJ2-3	NA	TRBV29-1	TGCAGCGTTGCGGGACAGGTAGACACAGATACGCAGTATTTT	CSVAGQVDTDTQYF
TRBD2	TRBJ2-7	once	TRBV5-4	TGTGCCAGCAGCTTCCCCGGGGGGGAATACGAGCAGTACTTC	CASSFPGGEYEQYF
NA	TRBJ2-7	NA	TRBV5-1	TGCGCCAGCAGCATTTTCGGACAGACCTACGAGCAGTACTTC	CASSIFGQTYEQYF
TRBD1	TRBJ1-5	NA	TRBV7-9	TGTGCCAGCAGCCAAACGGGACAGGGAAGCAATCAGCCCCAGCATTTT	CASSQTGQGSNQPQHF
NA	TRBJ1-1	NA	TRBV5-1	TGCGCCAGCAGCTTGGGTGCAGATCCGAACACTGAAGCTTTCTTT	CASSLGADPNTEAFF
NA	TRBJ1-1	NA	TRBV30	TGTGCCTGGAGTTACCAGGGCCTTAACACTGAAGCTTTCTTT	CAWSYQGLNTEAFF
TRBD1	TRBJ2-7	NA	TRBV10-2	TGCGCCAGCAGGTCCGGACAGGGAGAGAAGCAGTACTTC	CASRSGQGEKQYF
NA	TRBJ2-7	NA	TRBV7-2	TGTGCCAGTCAAACAGGTCCTGGGGCCTACGAGCAGTACTTC	CASQTGPGAYEQYF
NA	TRBJ2-3	NA	TRBV19	TGTGCCAGTAGTCCTATGGACAGTATGGATACGCAGTATTTT	CASSPMDSMDTQYF
TRBD2	TRBJ2-1	NA	TRBV19	TGTGCCAGTAGTTTGGGGACTAGCGGGAGCCTGTACAATGAGCAGTTCTTC	CASSLGTSGSLYNEQFF
NA	TRBJ2-1	NA	TRBV6-6	TGTGCCAGCACTGGACAGTCCTCCTACAATGAGCAGTTCTTC	CASTGQSSYNEQFF
NA	TRBJ2-1	NA	TRBV19	TGTGCCAGTATTGGGGGCCCCTGGTATGAGCAGTTCTTC	CASIGGPWYEQFF
TRBD2	TRBJ2-5	NA	TRBV27	TGTGCCAGCAGTTTGGGGGGACTAGCGGGAGGAGAGACCCAGTACTTC	CASSLGGLAGGETQYF
TRBD1	TRBJ2-1	NA	TRBV6-1	TGTGCCAGCAGTGATGGGCAGGGGGCGAATTATGAGCAGTTCTTC	CASSDGQGANYEQFF
TRBD2	TRBJ2-7	NA	TRBV7-9	TGTGCCAGCAGCTCGGGACTAGCGGTCCGAAGCTCCTACGAGCAGTACTTC	CASSSGLAVRSSYEQYF
NA	TRBJ2-1	NA	TRBV5-1	TGCGCCAGCAGCCCTGGACGGGGGAGCTCCTACAATGAGCAGTTCTTC	CASSPGRGSSYNEQFF
NA	TRBJ1-5	NA	TRBV6-5	TGTGCCAGCAGTCGGCAGGGCGGCCAGCCCCAGCATTTT	CASSRQGGQPQHF
NA	TRBJ2-3	NA	TRBV6-5	TGTGCCAGCAGCCACGCCCGAGGAGATACGCAGTATTTT	CASSHARGDTQYF
TRBD1	TRBJ1-1	NA	TRBV6-5	TGTGCCAGCAGTTACGTAACAGGGGGGAACACTGAAGCTTTCTTT	CASSYVTGGNTEAFF
NA	TRBJ2-2	NA	TRBV28	TGTGCCAGCACCTCCCGAGACTTTTATACGGGGGGCGACACCGGGGAGCTGTTTTTT	CASTSRDFYTGGDTGELFF
TRBD2	TRBJ2-4	NA	TRBV6-6	TGTGCCAGCAGTTACGACTCGGGGCGGCGGGAGGGGTACTTC	CASSYDSGRREGYF
NA	TRBJ2-3	once	TRBV6-4	TGTGCCAGCAGTGACCTAGTCACAGATACGCAGTATTTT	CASSDLVTDTQYF
NA	TRBJ2-5	NA	TRBV5-8	TGTGCCAGCAGCTACAACGGGAGCTCGAATGAGACCCAGTACTTC	CASSYNGSSNETQYF
TRBD2	TRBJ2-3	NA	TRBV5-1	TGCGCCAGCAGCCCGGGACTAGCGGGAGTGGCAGATACGCAGTATTTT	CASSPGLAGVADTQYF
TRBD2	TRBJ2-6	once	TRBV13	TGTGCCACCAGCCGAATTCGGGGGACTACTGGGGCCAACGTCCTGACTTTC	CATSRIRGTTGANVLTF
NA	TRBJ2-3	NA	TRBV2	TGTGCCAGCATAAGGAGCGGATCGCCTGATACGCAGTATTTT	CASIRSGSPDTQYF
NA	TRBJ2-3	NA	TRBV7-2	TGTGCCAGCAGCGCGGGACCTAAGGAGTATTTT	CASSAGPKEYF
NA	TRBJ2-3	NA	TRBV19	TGTGCCAGTAGTATAGTTTCCCGGGAGAGCACAGATACGCAGTATTTT	CASSIVSRESTDTQYF